Sequencing of this T cell receptor (beta chain) was carried out in a study of blood T cell repertoires in COVID-19. On the study more broadly: Some COVID-19 samples were acute and others convalescent; all came from the United States, Italy and Spain. PBMCs, B-cell-depleted T cells, or T cells provided the cDNA or gDNA that made up the material.

As originally analysed: Reference gene primer amplification in the assay estimated nucleated cell counts. Profiled with immunoSEQ multiplex PCR; TCRdb holds only in-frame clones, not every one. V and J calls and clone size are given by that table; D and trimming were obtained from the DNA. The sample holds about 400,000 clones; about 88% are singletons and the top ten take around 3%. Germline CDR1 SGDLS, CDR2 YYNGEE. Trimming took off 0 bases at V and 9 bases at J, with 10 bases between the two ends. The CDR3 totals 13 residues. The rearrangement joins TRBV9 to TRBJ2-1; D may be TRBD1 (6 bases). The sequenced material came from peripheral blood. The TCR was taken from a human donor in a cohort sampled during active COVID-19. Here the CDR3 reads CASSVDQTGEQFF. The CDR3 DNA reads TGTGCCAGCAGCGTAGACCAGACAGGTGAGCAGTTCTTC.